These T cell receptor beta chains were read from a single sample in a study of beta chain features in type 1 diabetes. This table comes from immunoSEQ multiplex PCR, and its TCRdb copy is limited to in-frame clones, with some not included. The table shows around 400,000 clones, with around 13% occurring only once. The sequenced sample consisted of naive CD4+ T cells from blood. These receptors came from a man aged 18 to 30 in good health. CDR3s include the opening cysteine and the closing phenylalanine or tryptophan. Each record gives: D gene, J gene, CDR3 length, clone size, V gene, CDR3 protein, CDR3 DNA. D genes are given only for firm matches. Only part of the rows carry a size: once, few, many, or a class if the clone is expanded.

TRBD2 | TRBJ2-1 | 16 | few | TRBV13 | CASSRNPVAGGREQFF | TGTGCCAGCAGCCGAAATCCTGTAGCGGGGGGACGTGAGCAGTTCTTC
NA | TRBJ2-6 | 16 | NA | TRBV30 | CAGQRGILSGANVLTF | TGTGCCGGGCAGAGGGGGATTCTCTCTGGGGCCAACGTCCTGACTTTC
NA | TRBJ1-2 | 12 | few | TRBV9 | CASSGGLLGYTF | TGTGCCAGCAGCGGGGGACTTCTTGGCTACACCTTC
NA | TRBJ2-5 | 19 | NA | TRBV14 | CASSPLQGGFPKLRETQYF | TGTGCCAGCAGCCCCCTCCAAGGGGGATTTCCCAAATTGAGAGAGACCCAGTACTTC
TRBD1 | TRBJ2-1 | 15 | NA | TRBV28 | CASSRTGGIYNEQFF | TGTGCCAGCAGTCGGACAGGGGGCATCTACAATGAGCAGTTCTTC
NA | TRBJ2-5 | 12 | NA | TRBV6-5 | CASSYSGETQYF | TGTGCCAGCAGTTACTCTGGCGAGACCCAGTACTTC
TRBD2 | TRBJ2-7 | 20 | NA | TRBV11-3 | CASSLAPGTSGRAKSYEQYF | TGTGCCAGCAGCTTAGCTCCCGGGACTAGCGGGAGGGCCAAGTCCTACGAGCAGTACTTC
TRBD1 | TRBJ2-3 | 17 | few | TRBV7-2 | CASRRQGQGPRTDTQYF | TGTGCCAGCAGACGGCAGGGACAGGGGCCCAGGACAGATACGCAGTATTTT
NA | TRBJ1-1 | 15 | few | TRBV7-9 | CASSLAGGDDTEAFF | TGTGCCAGCAGCTTAGCGGGGGGTGATGACACTGAAGCTTTCTTT
NA | TRBJ2-1 | 14 | NA | TRBV19 | CASSILTGYNEQFF | TGTGCCAGTAGTATACTAACGGGATACAATGAGCAGTTCTTC
NA | TRBJ2-1 | 17 | NA | TRBV28 | CASSLDRSREKMVEQFF | TGTGCCAGCAGTTTGGATCGTTCACGGGAGAAGATGGTTGAGCAGTTCTTC
NA | TRBJ2-7 | 13 | few | TRBV4-3 | CASSQGTEDEQYF | TGCGCCAGCAGCCAAGGTACGGAGGACGAGCAGTACTTC
NA | TRBJ2-7 | 14 | NA | TRBV27 | CASSSNGNLVEQYF | TGTGCCAGCAGTTCTAACGGGAATTTGGTCGAGCAGTACTTC
NA | TRBJ1-5 | 12 | few | TRBV6-1 | CASSAQGPPQHF | TGTGCCAGCAGTGCGCAGGGGCCGCCCCAGCATTTT
TRBD1 | TRBJ1-5 | 12 | NA | TRBV29-1 | CSVGQGAQPQHF | TGCAGCGTTGGACAGGGCGCTCAGCCCCAGCATTTT
NA | TRBJ2-5 | 16 | few | TRBV11-1 | CASSLALQRVQETQYF | TGTGCCAGCAGCTTAGCGCTTCAGCGGGTCCAAGAGACCCAGTACTTC
NA | TRBJ2-3 | 13 | few | TRBV19 | CATSPQGTDTQYF | TGTGCCACCAGCCCACAGGGCACAGATACGCAGTATTTT
TRBD1 | TRBJ1-5 | 15 | NA | TRBV6-5 | CASSSRGIGGQPQHF | TGTGCCAGCAGTTCTCGCGGGATAGGGGGCCAGCCCCAGCATTTT
TRBD1 | TRBJ2-7 | 13 | few | TRBV30 | CAWRSGGLYEQYF | TGTGCCTGGAGGTCAGGGGGCCTCTACGAGCAGTACTTC
NA | TRBJ2-4 | 18 | NA | TRBV10-3 | CAISEIRVALYSKNIQYF | TGTGCCATCAGTGAGATTCGGGTGGCTCTATATTCCAAAAACATTCAGTACTTC
TRBD2 | TRBJ2-5 | 14 | NA | TRBV5-4 | CASSVGLGIETQYF | TGTGCCAGCAGCGTAGGACTAGGCATAGAGACCCAGTACTTC
NA | TRBJ1-2 | 17 | NA | TRBV6-4 | CASSESYSGAGVRSYTF | TGTGCCAGCAGTGAGTCCTATTCGGGCGCAGGGGTAAGGAGCTACACCTTC
NA | TRBJ1-5 | 17 | NA | TRBV7-2 | CASSLAERAGGNQPQHF | TGTGCCAGCAGCTTAGCGGAGAGGGCGGGGGGCAATCAGCCCCAGCATTTT
NA | TRBJ1-4 | 16 | few | TRBV7-9 | CASSLALRTTNEKLFF | TGTGCCAGCAGCTTAGCGTTGCGTACGACTAATGAAAAACTGTTTTTT
TRBD1 | TRBJ1-5 | 12 | few | TRBV19 | CATTGGDQPQHF | TGTGCCACCACAGGGGGGGATCAGCCCCAGCATTTT
NA | TRBJ2-5 | 15 | few | TRBV7-2 | CASSPYGGYQETQYF | TGTGCCAGCAGCCCTTATGGGGGGTACCAAGAGACCCAGTACTTC
TRBD2 | TRBJ2-3 | 16 | NA | TRBV7-2 | CASSLGLAGGLDTQYF | TGTGCCAGCAGCTTAGGACTAGCGGGAGGCTTAGATACGCAGTATTTT
NA | TRBJ1-4 | 16 | few | TRBV7-9 | CASSLTGGKTNEKLFF | TGTGCCAGCAGCCTCACAGGAGGGAAGACTAATGAAAAACTGTTTTTT
TRBD2 | TRBJ2-5 | 15 | few | TRBV28 | CASRTLAGGQETQYF | TGTGCCAGCAGAACACTAGCGGGGGGCCAAGAGACCCAGTACTTC
NA | TRBJ1-1 | 14 | few | TRBV27 | CASSSPMRGTEAFF | TGTGCCAGCAGTTCCCCCATGCGGGGAACTGAAGCTTTCTTT
NA | TRBJ2-7 | 14 | few | TRBV5-1 | CASSLVGGPYEQYF | TGCGCCAGCAGCTTGGTAGGGGGACCCTACGAGCAGTACTTC
NA | TRBJ1-2 | 15 | few | TRBV7-9 | CASSRTVEANYGYTF | TGCGCCAGCAGTCGGACAGTCGAAGCTAACTATGGCTACACCTTC
NA | TRBJ1-6 | 14 | few | TRBV9 | CASSATGGNSPLHF | TGTGCCAGCAGCGCGACAGGAGGAAATTCACCCCTCCACTTT
NA | TRBJ2-3 | 16 | NA | TRBV15 | CATSRGFSGGTDTQYF | TGTGCCACCAGCAGAGGCTTTAGCGGTGGCACAGATACGCAGTATTTT
TRBD2 | TRBJ2-7 | 14 | NA | TRBV4-3 | CASSPSLAGAEQYF | TGCGCCAGCAGCCCCAGCCTAGCGGGAGCCGAGCAGTACTTC
NA | TRBJ2-3 | 14 | NA | TRBV5-1 | CASSSGTSTDTQYF | TGCGCCAGCAGCTCCGGGACTTCCACAGATACGCAGTATTTT
TRBD2 | TRBJ2-1 | 16 | NA | TRBV15 | CATRTSRTSSYNEQFF | TGTGCCACCAGGACTAGCAGAACGAGCTCCTACAATGAGCAGTTCTTC
TRBD2 | TRBJ2-7 | 15 | NA | TRBV30 | CAWSEGLAGGGEQYF | TGTGCCTGGAGCGAAGGACTAGCGGGGGGAGGGGAGCAGTACTTC
NA | TRBJ2-5 | 15 | NA | TRBV4-3 | CASSHAPGLQETQYF | TGCGCCAGCAGCCATGCGCCGGGACTGCAAGAGACCCAGTACTTC
TRBD2 | TRBJ2-1 | 15 | NA | TRBV7-8 | CASSEIAGGQGEQFF | TGTGCCAGCAGCGAAATAGCGGGGGGGCAAGGTGAGCAGTTCTTC
NA | TRBJ2-3 | 15 | few | TRBV9 | CASSVGGQFTDTQYF | TGTGCCAGCAGCGTCGGAGGGCAGTTCACAGATACGCAGTATTTT
NA | TRBJ2-7 | 9 | few | TRBV5-1 | CASRAEQYF | TGCGCCAGCAGAGCTGAGCAGTACTTC
TRBD1 | TRBJ2-7 | 14 | NA | TRBV5-6 | CASRRTGVRYEQYF | TGTGCCAGCAGGCGTACAGGGGTCCGCTACGAGCAGTACTTC
TRBD1 | TRBJ1-2 | 13 | NA | TRBV30 | CAWSTGQPYGYTF | TGTGCCTGGAGTACGGGACAGCCCTATGGCTACACCTTC
TRBD2 | TRBJ2-1 | 15 | few | TRBV19 | CASSKFSGSYNEQFF | TGTGCCAGTAGTAAATTTAGCGGGAGCTACAATGAGCAGTTCTTC
NA | TRBJ1-1 | 14 | few | TRBV18 | CASSPRDMNTEAFF | TGTGCCAGCTCACCCAGGGACATGAACACTGAAGCTTTCTTT
TRBD1 | TRBJ2-7 | 16 | few | TRBV15 | CATSSLMTGGAYEQYF | TGTGCCACCAGCAGTCTAATGACAGGGGGAGCCTACGAGCAGTACTTC
NA | TRBJ2-7 | 13 | NA | TRBV18 | CASSSRDSTKQYF | TGTGCCAGCTCGTCCCGGGACTCTACGAAGCAGTACTTC
TRBD2 | TRBJ2-3 | 15 | NA | TRBV4-1 | CASSQPRLAGDTQYF | TGCGCCAGCAGCCAGCCCCGACTAGCGGGAGATACGCAGTATTTT
NA | TRBJ2-3 | 13 | NA | TRBV6-6 | CASRTQGTDTQYF | TGTGCCAGCAGAACACAGGGTACAGATACGCAGTATTTT
TRBD2 | TRBJ2-7 | 16 | NA | TRBV7-2 | CASSLVLAGGRYEQYF | TGTGCCAGCAGCTTAGTGCTAGCGGGGGGGAGATACGAGCAGTACTTC
TRBD2 | TRBJ2-7 | 15 | NA | TRBV18 | CASSPGTSGRGEQYF | TGTGCCAGCTCACCCGGGACTAGCGGGAGAGGCGAGCAGTACTTC
TRBD1 | TRBJ1-5 | 14 | NA | TRBV30 | CAWSRGQGDQPQHF | TGTGCCTGGAGTAGGGGGCAGGGTGATCAGCCCCAGCATTTT
TRBD2 | TRBJ2-5 | 17 | NA | TRBV5-6 | CASSSWGGVNFGETQYF | TGTGCCAGCAGCTCTTGGGGGGGGGTTAATTTCGGGGAGACCCAGTACTTC
NA | TRBJ2-1 | 16 | few | TRBV9 | CASSVEPESSYNEQFF | TGTGCCAGCAGCGTAGAACCCGAGAGCTCCTACAATGAGCAGTTCTTC
TRBD1 | TRBJ2-5 | 15 | NA | TRBV5-1 | CASSLAGTALETQYF | TGCGCCAGCAGCTTGGCCGGGACAGCCTTGGAGACCCAGTACTTC
TRBD1 | TRBJ2-7 | 14 | NA | TRBV5-1 | CASSSRQGAREQYF | TGCGCCAGCAGCTCTAGACAGGGGGCTCGCGAGCAGTACTTC
TRBD2 | TRBJ2-1 | 16 | NA | TRBV19 | CASSMEGGPWYNEQFF | TGTGCCAGTAGTATGGAGGGAGGGCCTTGGTACAATGAGCAGTTCTTC